The clone carrying this TCR beta chain has just a few counts. The repertoire was sequenced with immunoSEQ multiplex PCR; TCRdb's copy has only in-frame clones and lacks some. This repertoire shows 230,000 or so clones, around 94% found once; its top ten account for approximately 1.5%. These data originate in a study of control samples from healthy donors and cancer patients. Trimming removed 3 bases from V and 4 bases from J, with 13 bases in between. Germline-derived CDR1 and CDR2 are MDHEN and SYDVKM. This CDR3 spans 15 amino acids. Specimen: blood. The V call is TRBV28, the J call TRBJ2-1; TRBD2 is a possible D gene (6 bases). The TCR comes from a man aged 50-59 years in good health. Here the CDR3 reads CASSLVGGRYNEQFF. CDR3 DNA sequence: TGTGCCAGCAGTTTGGTGGGGGGTAGATACAATGAGCAGTTCTTC.